This T cell receptor (beta chain) derives from a study of blood T cell repertoires in COVID-19. Looking at the study overall: Donors in the United States, Italy and Spain gave samples during acute or convalescent COVID-19.

V shed 3 bases and J 1 base; nucleotides not matched to a gene: 12. Germline V gives CDR1 MDHEN, CDR2 SYDVKM. The CDR3 consists of 19 residues. Original processing notes: Reference gene primer amplification gave nucleated cell count estimates. Measured with immunoSEQ multiplex PCR; TCRdb has only the in-frame clones, and not every one. The D gene and trimming were derived from the DNA, and the V and J assignments and clone size from that table. The sample has about 230,000 clones, over 70% seen once. The chain has TRBV28 and TRBJ2-3; 11 bases agree with TRBD2. The clonotype originates from a woman older than 75 with acute or convalescent COVID-19. Material for sequencing was peripheral blood. Written as DNA, the CDR3 is TGTGCCAGCAGTTTCTCCGGGACTAGCGGATCTGATGGCACAGATACGCAGTATTTT. Residues: CASSFSGTSGSDGTDTQYF.